This T cell receptor beta chain was recovered during a study of cytomegalovirus exposure and HLA in healthy donors. Study findings and constraints: Altogether, 150 to 200 TCR beta chains were recorded as cytomegalovirus-associated.

CDR1 and CDR2 from the germline V gene are MRHNA and SNTAGT. Trimming pared 5 bases from V and 1 base from J, leaving 8 bases between. The length of the CDR3 is 14 residues. Comment on this clone: The antigen is undetermined.

Sequencing used immunoSEQ multiplex PCR; TCRdb keeps in-frame clones, though not all of them. The sample consists of 100,000 to 150,000 clones, 88% of them appearing once. This sequence was found in a man younger than 30 in good health and CMV-seronegative. Sequencing was carried out using PBMCs. The chain has TRBV6-4 and TRBJ2-2; D unclear. The CDR3: CASSKSVNTGELFF. DNA of the CDR3: TGTGCCAGCAGTAAAAGCGTGAACACCGGGGAGCTGTTTTTT.